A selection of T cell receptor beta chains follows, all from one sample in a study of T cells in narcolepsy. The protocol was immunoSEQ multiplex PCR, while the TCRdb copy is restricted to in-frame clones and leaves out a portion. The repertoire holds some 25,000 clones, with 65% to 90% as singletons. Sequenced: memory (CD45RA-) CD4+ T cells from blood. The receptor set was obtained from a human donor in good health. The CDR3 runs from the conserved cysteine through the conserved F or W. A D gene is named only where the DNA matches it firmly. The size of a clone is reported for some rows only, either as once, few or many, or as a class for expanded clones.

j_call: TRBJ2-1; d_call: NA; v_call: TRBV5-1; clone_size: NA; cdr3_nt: TGCGCCAGCAGCTTGGACACATACAATGAGCAGTTCTTC; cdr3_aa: CASSLDTYNEQFF
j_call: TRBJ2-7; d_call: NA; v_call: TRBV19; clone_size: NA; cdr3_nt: TGTGCCAGTAGTAGGGGGAGACCCTACGAGCAGTACTTC; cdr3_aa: CASSRGRPYEQYF
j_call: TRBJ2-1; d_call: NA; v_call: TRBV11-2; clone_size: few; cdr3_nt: TGTGCCTGCTACGAGCGCAGTGGGTTCAGCAATGAGCAGTTCTTC; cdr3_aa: CACYERSGFSNEQFF
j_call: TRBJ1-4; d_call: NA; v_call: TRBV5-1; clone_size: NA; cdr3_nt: TGCGCCAGCAGCTTGGACAGGAATGAAAAACTGTTTTTT; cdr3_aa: CASSLDRNEKLFF
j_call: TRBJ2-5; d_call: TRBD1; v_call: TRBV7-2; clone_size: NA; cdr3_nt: TGTGCCAGCAGCTTACAGGGGGCGAGAGAGACCCAGTACTTC; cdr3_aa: CASSLQGARETQYF
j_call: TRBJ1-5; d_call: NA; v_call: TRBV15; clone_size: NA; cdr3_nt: TGTGCCACCAGCCAAGGGACATTTAGCAATCAGCCCCAGCATTTT; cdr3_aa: CATSQGTFSNQPQHF
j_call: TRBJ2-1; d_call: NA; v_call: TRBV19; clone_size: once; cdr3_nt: TGTGCCAGTAGCCATAGAGGGGTTGGGGAGCAGTTCTTC; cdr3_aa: CASSHRGVGEQFF
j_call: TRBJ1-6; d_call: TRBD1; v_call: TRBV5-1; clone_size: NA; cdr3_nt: TGCGCCAGCAGCTTGGGGACAGGGGGTGCCTATAATTCACCCCTCCACTTT; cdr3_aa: CASSLGTGGAYNSPLHF
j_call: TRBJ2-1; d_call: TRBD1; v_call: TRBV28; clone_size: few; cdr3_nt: TGTGCCAGCAGTCGGGACAGGGGTTCCAATTTAGCTTCGTGGTTCTTC; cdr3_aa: CASSRDRGSNLASWFF
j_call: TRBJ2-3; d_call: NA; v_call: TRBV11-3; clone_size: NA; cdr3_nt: TGTGCCAGCAGCTTACATGGCGGAACAGATACGCAGTATTTT; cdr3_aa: CASSLHGGTDTQYF
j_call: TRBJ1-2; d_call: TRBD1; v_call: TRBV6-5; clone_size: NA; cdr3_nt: TGTGCCAGCAGTGACAGGGTGGTTGGCTACACCTTC; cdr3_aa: CASSDRVVGYTF
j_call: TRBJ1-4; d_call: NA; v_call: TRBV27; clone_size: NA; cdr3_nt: TGTGCCAGCAGTCGAGAAGACAGGAGGCTCCTGTTTTTT; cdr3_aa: CASSREDRRLLFF
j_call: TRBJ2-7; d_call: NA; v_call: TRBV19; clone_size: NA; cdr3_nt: TGTGCCAGTAGTGTAGTGGGGACGCCGGAATACGAGCAGTACTTC; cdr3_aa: CASSVVGTPEYEQYF
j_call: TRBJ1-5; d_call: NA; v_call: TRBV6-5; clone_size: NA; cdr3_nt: TGTGCCAGCAGTCCGGGGGGAGCCCAGCCCCAGCATTTT; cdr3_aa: CASSPGGAQPQHF
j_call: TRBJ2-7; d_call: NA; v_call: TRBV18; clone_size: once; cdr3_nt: TGTGCCAGCTCACCACTCTCACCGGGGTTAAGCTACGAGCAGTACTTC; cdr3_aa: CASSPLSPGLSYEQYF
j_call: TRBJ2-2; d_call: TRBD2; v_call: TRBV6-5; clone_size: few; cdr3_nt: TGTGCCACGGGGGGACTTCACACCGGGGAGCTGTTTTTT; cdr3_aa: CATGGLHTGELFF
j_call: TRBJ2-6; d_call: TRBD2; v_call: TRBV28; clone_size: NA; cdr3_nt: TGTGCCAGCAGTTTGGGGGGTAGCGGGAGGGAGGGGGCCAACGTCCTGACTTTC; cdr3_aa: CASSLGGSGREGANVLTF
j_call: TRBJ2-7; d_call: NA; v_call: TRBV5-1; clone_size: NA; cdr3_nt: TGCGCCAGCAGCTTGACTTGGGGCAGTGTCTACGAGCAGTACTTC; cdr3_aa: CASSLTWGSVYEQYF
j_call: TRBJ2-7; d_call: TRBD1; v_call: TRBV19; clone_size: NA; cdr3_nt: TGTGCCAGTAGTTCTTATGGACAGGGCTACGAGCAGTACTTC; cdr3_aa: CASSSYGQGYEQYF
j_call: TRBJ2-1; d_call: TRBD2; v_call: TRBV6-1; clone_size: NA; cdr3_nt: TGTGCCAGCAGGCCGACTAGCGGCTACAATGAGCAGTTCTTC; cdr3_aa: CASRPTSGYNEQFF
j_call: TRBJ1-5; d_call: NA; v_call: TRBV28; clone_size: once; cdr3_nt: TGTGCCAGCACCTGGGGGGCAGATAGCAATCAGCCCCAGCATTTT; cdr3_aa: CASTWGADSNQPQHF
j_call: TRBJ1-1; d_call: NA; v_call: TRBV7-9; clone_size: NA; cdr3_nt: TGTGCCAGCAGCTTAGCTGGGGCAGGGGTTAACACTGAAGCTTTCTTT; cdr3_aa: CASSLAGAGVNTEAFF
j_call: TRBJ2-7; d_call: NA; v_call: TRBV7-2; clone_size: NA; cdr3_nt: TGTGCCAGCAGCCGGGACTTTTCCTACGAGCAGTACTTC; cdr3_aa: CASSRDFSYEQYF
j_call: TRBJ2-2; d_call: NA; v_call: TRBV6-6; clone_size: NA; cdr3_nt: TGTGCCAGCAGTTACGTAGATGTGACGAACACCGGGGAGCTGTTTTTT; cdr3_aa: CASSYVDVTNTGELFF
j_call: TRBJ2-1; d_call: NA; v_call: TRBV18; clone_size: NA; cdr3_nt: TGTGCCAGCTCAGGATCCCACTCCACCGGCGGAAATGAACAGTTCTTC; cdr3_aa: CASSGSHSTGGNEQFF
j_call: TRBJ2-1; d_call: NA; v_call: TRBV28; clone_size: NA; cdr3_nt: TGTGCCAGCAGTCCCTCGAGGGGCCGAAGATTTGTCAATGAGCAGTTCTTC; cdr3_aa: CASSPSRGRRFVNEQFF
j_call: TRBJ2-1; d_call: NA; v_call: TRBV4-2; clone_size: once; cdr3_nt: TGTGCCAGCAGCCAAGATGGAGGAGAGCAGTTCTTC; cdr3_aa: CASSQDGGEQFF
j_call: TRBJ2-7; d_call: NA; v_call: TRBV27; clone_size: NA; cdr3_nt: TGTGCCAGCAGTCGTACAAGTACCTCCTACGAGCAGTACTTC; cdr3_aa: CASSRTSTSYEQYF
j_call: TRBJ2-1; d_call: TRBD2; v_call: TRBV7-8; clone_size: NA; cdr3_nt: TGTGCCAGCAGCTTAAATAGGGTCGGGCGGGAGTCGAGGAACAATGAGCAGTTCTTC; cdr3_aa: CASSLNRVGRESRNNEQFF
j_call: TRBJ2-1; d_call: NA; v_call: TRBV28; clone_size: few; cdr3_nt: TGTGCCAGCAGTAAGATCCGGGGCCCTACAATCGATGAGCAGTTCTTC; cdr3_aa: CASSKIRGPTIDEQFF
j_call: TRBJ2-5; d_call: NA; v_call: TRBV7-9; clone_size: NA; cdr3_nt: TGTGCCAGCAGCTTAGCGGGGAACGGGGAGACCCAGTACTTC; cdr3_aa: CASSLAGNGETQYF
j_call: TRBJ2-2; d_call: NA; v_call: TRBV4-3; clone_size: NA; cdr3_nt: TGCGCCAGCAGCCAATTGTACGGGGAGCTGTTTTTT; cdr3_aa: CASSQLYGELFF
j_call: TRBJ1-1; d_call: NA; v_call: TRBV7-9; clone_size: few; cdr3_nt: TGTGCCAGCAGCTTAGAGGTACATGGCACTGAAGCTTTCTTT; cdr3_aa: CASSLEVHGTEAFF
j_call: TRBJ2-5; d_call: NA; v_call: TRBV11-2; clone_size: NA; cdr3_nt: TGTGCCAGCAGCTTAGACAGGCTGAAAGAGACCCAGTACTTC; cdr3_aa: CASSLDRLKETQYF
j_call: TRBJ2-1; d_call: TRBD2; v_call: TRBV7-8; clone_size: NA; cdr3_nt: TGTGCCAGCAGCCCCGGACTAGCGGGAGGTACATACAATGAGCAGTTCTTC; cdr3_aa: CASSPGLAGGTYNEQFF
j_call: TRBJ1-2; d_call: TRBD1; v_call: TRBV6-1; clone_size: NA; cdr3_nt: TGTGCCACCCGGGACAGCCTTGTCTACACCTTC; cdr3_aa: CATRDSLVYTF
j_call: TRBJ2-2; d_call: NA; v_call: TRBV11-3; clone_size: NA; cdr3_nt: TGTGCCAGCAGCTTAGAAAGAGGGAACACCGGGGAGCTGTTTTTT; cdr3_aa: CASSLERGNTGELFF
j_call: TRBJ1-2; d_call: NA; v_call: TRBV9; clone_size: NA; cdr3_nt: TGTGCCAGCAGCGTGGACAGTTTGGGCTATGGCTACACCTTC; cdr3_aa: CASSVDSLGYGYTF
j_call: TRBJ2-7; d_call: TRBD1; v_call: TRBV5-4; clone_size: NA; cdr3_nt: TGTGCCAGCAGCCCTAAAGGACAGGGAACTGTATCCGAGCAGTACTTC; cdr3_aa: CASSPKGQGTVSEQYF
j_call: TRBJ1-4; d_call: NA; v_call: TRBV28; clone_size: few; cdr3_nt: TGTGCCAGCGGACTAGGGGGGGGAGACAAAAAACTGTTTTTT; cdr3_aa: CASGLGGGDKKLFF
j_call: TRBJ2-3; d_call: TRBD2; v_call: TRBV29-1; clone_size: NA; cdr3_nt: TGCAGCGTTGAAGGGACTAGCGGGAGAGCTGTATTT; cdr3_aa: CSVEGTSGRAVF
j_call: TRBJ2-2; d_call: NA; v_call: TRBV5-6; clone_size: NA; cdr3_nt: TGTGCCAGCAGCTTGTTCCCCGGGGAGCTGTTTTTT; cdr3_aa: CASSLFPGELFF
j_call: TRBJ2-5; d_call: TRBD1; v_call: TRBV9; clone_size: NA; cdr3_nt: TGTGCCAGCAGCCTAGAACCGACAGGGGGCAGAGAGACCCAGTACTTC; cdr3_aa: CASSLEPTGGRETQYF
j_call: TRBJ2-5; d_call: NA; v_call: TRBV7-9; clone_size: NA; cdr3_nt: TGTGCCAGCAGCCTCGTACAAGAGACCCAGTACTTC; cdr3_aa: CASSLVQETQYF
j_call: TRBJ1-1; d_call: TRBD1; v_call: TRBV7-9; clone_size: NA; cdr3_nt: TGTGCCAGCAGCTTTGGACAGGGAGGGACTGAAGCTTTCTTT; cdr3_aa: CASSFGQGGTEAFF
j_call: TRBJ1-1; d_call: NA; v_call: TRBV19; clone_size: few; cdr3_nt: TGTGCCAGTAGTAGCCAGGTCGGCACTGAAGCTTTCTTT; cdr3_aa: CASSSQVGTEAFF
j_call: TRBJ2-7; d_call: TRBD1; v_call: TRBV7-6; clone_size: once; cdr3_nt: TGTGCCAGCAGCGTAGTCGGGACAGGGGTCCACGAGCAGTACTTC; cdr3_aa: CASSVVGTGVHEQYF
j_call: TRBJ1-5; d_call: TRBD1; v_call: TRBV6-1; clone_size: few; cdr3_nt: TGTGCCAGCAGGGGGACAGGGTTCGATCAGCCCCAGCATTTT; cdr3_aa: CASRGTGFDQPQHF
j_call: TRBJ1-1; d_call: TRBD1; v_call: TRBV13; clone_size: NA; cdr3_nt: TGTGCCAGCAGCTTAGCAGGGGGCGTCGGGAACACTGAAGCTTTCTTT; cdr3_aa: CASSLAGGVGNTEAFF
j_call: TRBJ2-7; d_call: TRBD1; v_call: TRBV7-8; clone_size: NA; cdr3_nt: TGTGCCAGCAGCTTAGGAACAGGGGCCTACGAGCAGTACTTC; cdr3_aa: CASSLGTGAYEQYF
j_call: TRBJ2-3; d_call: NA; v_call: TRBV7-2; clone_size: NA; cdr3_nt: TGTGCCAGCAGCCCTGGAAGGCAGCGGGCCACAGATACGCAGTATTTT; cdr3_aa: CASSPGRQRATDTQYF
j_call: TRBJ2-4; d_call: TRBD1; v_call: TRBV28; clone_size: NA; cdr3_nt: TGTGCCAGCACCCCAGGGGGAGTCAAAAACATTCAGTACTTC; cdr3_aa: CASTPGGVKNIQYF
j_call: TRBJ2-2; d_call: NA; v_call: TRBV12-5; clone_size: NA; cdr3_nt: TGTGCTAGTGGTTCGGGGGCCGGGGAGCTGTTTTTT; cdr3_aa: CASGSGAGELFF
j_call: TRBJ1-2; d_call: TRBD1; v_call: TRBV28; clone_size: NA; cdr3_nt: TGTGCCAGCAGTAGCGGGACAGGGGGCGCGGGGAGAGGCTACACCTTC; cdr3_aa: CASSSGTGGAGRGYTF
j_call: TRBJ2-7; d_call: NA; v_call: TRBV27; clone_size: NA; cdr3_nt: TGTGCCAGCAAACGGGACCCAAGGCAGGAGCAGTACTTC; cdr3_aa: CASKRDPRQEQYF
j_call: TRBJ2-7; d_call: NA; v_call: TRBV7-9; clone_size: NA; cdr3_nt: TGTGCCAGCAGTTTCGGACGCCAATACGAGCAGTACTTC; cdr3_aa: CASSFGRQYEQYF
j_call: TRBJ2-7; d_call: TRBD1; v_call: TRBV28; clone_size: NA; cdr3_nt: TGTGCCAGCAGGGGGACAGGGCGTGTCAAGCAGTACTTC; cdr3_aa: CASRGTGRVKQYF